This T cell receptor (beta chain) was identified during a study of siplizumab effects on memory and regulatory T cells. Study-wide results and limits: Siplizumab gave mappable alloreactive CD4+ clones an average Treg-derived fraction of under 70%, against approximately 29% in controls. The apparent diversity of naive T cells exceeded that of memory cells, and naive T cells seemed to make a major contribution to the alloresponse.

Per sample, 90,000 to 100,000 TCR templates were assayed. Sequencing was performed with immunoSEQ multiplex PCR; in TCRdb, only in-frame clones are kept and a portion is missing. The sample contains about 19,000 clones, 44% of which appear only once. The mixed lymphocyte reaction cells were grown together in coculture at 37°C for around 6 days. Per the germline V gene, CDR1 is SGHNT and CDR2 is YYREEE (reference sequence). Trimming cost V 4 bases and J 4 bases; bases outside gene matches: 5. The CDR3 spans 16 residues. Concerning this clone: Its target is unknown.

This clonotype was obtained from a human donor in good health; the cells came from an allogeneic mixed lymphocyte reaction. Some clones in this sample may be carry-over from other donors' samples. The V gene is TRBV5-4, the J gene TRBJ2-1, with 13 bases lining up with TRBD2. Sequencing was carried out using CFSE-low (dividing) CD4+ T cells sorted from an allogeneic mixed lymphocyte reaction. In nucleotides, the CDR3 is TGTGCCAGCAGCCCGACTAGCGGGGGGATGTACAATGAGCAGTTCTTC. Translation: CASSPTSGGMYNEQFF.